Listed below are T cell receptor beta chains from one sample, sequenced in a study of T cell responses to AZD1222 COVID-19 vaccine. Libraries were prepared by immunoSEQ multiplex PCR; TCRdb keeps only in-frame clonotypes and omits some of them. In the table there are more than 20,000 clones, around 87% of which are singletons. The sequencing here drew on peripheral blood, taken 28 days after the second AZD1222 dose. The receptors come from an adult who received the AZD1222 COVID-19 vaccine. CDR3s include the opening cysteine and the closing phenylalanine or tryptophan. The D gene is left open where the match is weak. Not all rows give a size; the values are once, few, many and, for expanded clones, a class.

CDR3 length | J gene | clone size | V gene | D gene | CDR3 DNA | CDR3 protein
11 | TRBJ2-7 | - | TRBV11-2 | - | TGTGCCAGCAGCGAGTCCTACGAGCAGTACTTC | CASSESYEQYF
15 | TRBJ1-5 | once | TRBV4-1 | - | TGCGCCAGCAGCCAAGATGTGGCAGGGTATCAGCCCCAGCATTTT | CASSQDVAGYQPQHF
13 | TRBJ2-5 | - | TRBV4-3 | - | TGCGCCAGCAGCCAAGACAGGGAGGAGACCCAGTACTTC | CASSQDREETQYF
14 | TRBJ1-6 | - | TRBV5-1 | - | TGCGCCAGCAGCTTCGGGGGGCATAATTCACCCCTCCACTTT | CASSFGGHNSPLHF
15 | TRBJ2-2 | - | TRBV7-6 | - | TGTGCCAGCAGCTTAGGTGGGGGAACCACCGGGGAGCTGTTTTTT | CASSLGGGTTGELFF
13 | TRBJ2-5 | - | TRBV29-1 | TRBD1 | TGCAGCGTTGGGACAGGGGGATCAGAGACCCAGTACTTC | CSVGTGGSETQYF
15 | TRBJ2-5 | - | TRBV7-2 | TRBD1 | TGTGCCAGCAGCTCACAACAGGGGTCCCAAGAGACCCAGTACTTC | CASSSQQGSQETQYF
16 | TRBJ2-2 | - | TRBV5-1 | TRBD2 | TGCGCCAGCAGCGGAGCGGGAGGGCCAAGCACCGGGGAGCTGTTTTTT | CASSGAGGPSTGELFF
15 | TRBJ2-7 | - | TRBV5-4 | TRBD1 | TGTGCCAGCAGCTCCACCGGGACAGGGGACTACGAGCAGTACTTC | CASSSTGTGDYEQYF
13 | TRBJ1-2 | - | TRBV5-4 | TRBD1 | TGTGCCAGCAGCATGACAGGGGGCGATGGCTACACCTTC | CASSMTGGDGYTF
13 | TRBJ2-3 | - | TRBV7-7 | - | TGTGCTAGCAGCCTAGGTTGGACAGATACGCAGTATTTT | CASSLGWTDTQYF
14 | TRBJ2-7 | - | TRBV7-9 | - | TGTGCCAGCAGCTTAAGAGACATCACCTACGAGCAGTACTTC | CASSLRDITYEQYF
15 | TRBJ2-7 | once | TRBV7-3 | - | TGTGCCAGCAGCTTAACGTCAACTCCTTTTGAAGAGCAGTACTTC | CASSLTSTPFEEQYF
15 | TRBJ2-6 | - | TRBV29-1 | - | TGCAGCGTTTCTCAAGGAGGGGCTGGGGCCAACGTCCTGACTTTC | CSVSQGGAGANVLTF
13 | TRBJ1-6 | once | TRBV7-8 | - | TGTGCCAGCAGCTTTAGTGGTAATTCACCCCTCCACTTT | CASSFSGNSPLHF
12 | TRBJ2-7 | few | TRBV7-9 | - | TGTGCCAGCAGCTTAGCTTACTACGAGCAGTACTTC | CASSLAYYEQYF
15 | TRBJ2-1 | once | TRBV19 | - | TGTGCCAGTCGCCGAACCTTAAGCTCCTACAATGAGCAGTTCTTC | CASRRTLSSYNEQFF
16 | TRBJ2-3 | - | TRBV4-2 | TRBD2 | TGTGCCAGCAGCTCCGGGACTAGCTATGTAACAGATACGCAGTATTTT | CASSSGTSYVTDTQYF
15 | TRBJ2-5 | - | TRBV5-1 | TRBD2 | TGCGCCAGCAGCCTCGGACTAGCGGGAGAAGAGACCCAGTACTTC | CASSLGLAGEETQYF
14 | TRBJ2-2 | - | TRBV2 | TRBD2 | TGTGCCAGCAGTGGAGTTAGCGGGACCGGGGAGCTGTTTTTT | CASSGVSGTGELFF
11 | TRBJ2-7 | - | TRBV6-5 | - | TGTGCCAGCAGTTCAATCTACGAGCAGTACTTC | CASSSIYEQYF
17 | TRBJ2-7 | - | TRBV9 | TRBD2 | TGTGCCAGCAGCCCCGGAGGACTAGCCTCAAGCTCCTACGAGCAGTACTTC | CASSPGGLASSSYEQYF
15 | TRBJ2-3 | - | TRBV27 | TRBD1 | TGTGCCAGCAGCTCCGGGACAGCTGGGAAAGATACGCAGTATTTT | CASSSGTAGKDTQYF
16 | TRBJ2-1 | - | TRBV13 | TRBD2 | TGTGCCAGCAGCGCCCCGTTGCGGGAGGGCGTCGATGAGCAGTTCTTC | CASSAPLREGVDEQFF
17 | TRBJ1-2 | few | TRBV5-4 | - | TGTGCCAGCAGCGAGGAGGACAGATTAAAAACTAACTATGGCTACACCTTC | CASSEEDRLKTNYGYTF
15 | TRBJ1-4 | - | TRBV3-1/TRBV3-2 | - | TGTGCCAGCAGTTATACCCGGCCCACTAATGAAAAACTGTTTTTT | CASSYTRPTNEKLFF
15 | TRBJ1-1 | - | TRBV27 | - | TGTGCCAGCAGTTCGGCCGGGACGTTTAACACTGAAGCTTTCTTT | CASSSAGTFNTEAFF
12 | TRBJ2-7 | - | TRBV27 | - | TGTGCCAGCAGTTTCTTCCCCTACGAGCAGTACTTC | CASSFFPYEQYF
14 | TRBJ1-4 | - | TRBV6-1 | - | TGTGCCAGCAGTGATCTAGGGAGGGGTGAAAAACTGTTTTTT | CASSDLGRGEKLFF
13 | TRBJ1-2 | - | TRBV7-9 | - | TGTGCCAGCAGCCCAGGGATTTTATCAGGCTACACCTTC | CASSPGILSGYTF